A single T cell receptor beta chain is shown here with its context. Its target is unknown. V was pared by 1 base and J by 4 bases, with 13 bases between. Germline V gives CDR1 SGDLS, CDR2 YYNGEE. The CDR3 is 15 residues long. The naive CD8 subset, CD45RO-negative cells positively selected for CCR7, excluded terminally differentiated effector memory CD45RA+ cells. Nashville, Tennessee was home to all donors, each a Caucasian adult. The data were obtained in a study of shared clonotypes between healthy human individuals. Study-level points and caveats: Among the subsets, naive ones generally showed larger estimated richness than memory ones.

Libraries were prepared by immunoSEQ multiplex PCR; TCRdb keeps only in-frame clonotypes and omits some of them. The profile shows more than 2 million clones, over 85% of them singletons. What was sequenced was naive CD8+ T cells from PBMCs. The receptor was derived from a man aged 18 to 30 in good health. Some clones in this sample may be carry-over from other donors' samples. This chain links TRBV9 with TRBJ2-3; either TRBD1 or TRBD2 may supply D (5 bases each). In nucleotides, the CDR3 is TGTGCCAGCAGCGTATGGGGGAGTGGCGCAGATACGCAGTATTTT. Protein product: CASSVWGSGADTQYF.